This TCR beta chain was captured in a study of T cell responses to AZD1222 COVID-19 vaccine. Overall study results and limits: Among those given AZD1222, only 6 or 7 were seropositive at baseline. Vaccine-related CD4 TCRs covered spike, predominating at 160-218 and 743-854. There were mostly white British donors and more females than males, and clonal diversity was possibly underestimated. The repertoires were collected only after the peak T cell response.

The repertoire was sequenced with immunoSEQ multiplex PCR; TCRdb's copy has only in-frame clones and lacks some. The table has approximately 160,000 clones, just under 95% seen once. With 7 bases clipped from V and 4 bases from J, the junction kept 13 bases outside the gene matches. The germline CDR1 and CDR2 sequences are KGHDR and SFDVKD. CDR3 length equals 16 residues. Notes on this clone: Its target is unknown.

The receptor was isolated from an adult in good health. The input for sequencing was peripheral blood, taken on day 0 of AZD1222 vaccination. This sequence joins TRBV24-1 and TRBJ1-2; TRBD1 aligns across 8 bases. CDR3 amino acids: CATSRQGLRIVYGYTF. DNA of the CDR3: TGTGCCACCAGCCGACAGGGGCTCAGGATAGTCTATGGCTACACCTTC.